This T cell receptor beta chain derives from a study of CD8 T cells in ankylosing spondylitis. Study results and limitations: Earlier studies detected some motif variants in reactive arthritis synovial fluid and blood. A TCR beta motif of several highly homologous variants appeared characteristic of ankylosing spondylitis blood. Disease-linked clones reportedly showed significant enrichment in matched ankylosing spondylitis synovial fluid.

This CDR3 comprises 17 residues. Germline CDR1 is SGHRS and CDR2 is YFSETQ. Deletions cut 0 bases from V and 2 bases from J, with 16 bases between. 5'-RACE, quantitative and with molecular barcodes, yielded the TCR beta libraries. Using its own MiXCR run on the 5' RACE reads, TCRdb lists one record per CDR3 protein. The sample holds under 950,000 distinct CDR3 sequences, 15% to 20% seen once. This clonotype has a handful of counts. Its antigen is unknown. The source is a male donor with ankylosing spondylitis. This sequence joins TRBV5-1 and TRBJ2-3, with a tentative D call TRBD1 (6 bases). The specimen was blood, either unsorted or a sorted T cell fraction (not recorded which). In DNA form, the CDR3 reads TGCGCCAGCAGCTTGGGGGCCAGGGGAACACTCACAGATACGCAGTATTTT. It codes for CASSLGARGTLTDTQYF.